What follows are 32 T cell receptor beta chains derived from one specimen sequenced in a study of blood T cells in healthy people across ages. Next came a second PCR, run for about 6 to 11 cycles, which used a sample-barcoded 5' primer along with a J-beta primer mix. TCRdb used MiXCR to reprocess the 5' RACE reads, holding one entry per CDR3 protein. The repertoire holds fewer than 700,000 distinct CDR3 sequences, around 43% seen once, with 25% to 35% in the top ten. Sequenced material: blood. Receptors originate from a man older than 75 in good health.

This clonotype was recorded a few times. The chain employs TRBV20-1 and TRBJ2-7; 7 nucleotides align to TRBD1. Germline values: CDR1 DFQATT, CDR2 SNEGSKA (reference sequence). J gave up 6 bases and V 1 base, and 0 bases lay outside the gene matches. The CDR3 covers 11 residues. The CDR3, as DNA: TGCAGTGCTAGAGGGACAGGCGAGCAGTACTTC. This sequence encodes CSARGTGEQYF.

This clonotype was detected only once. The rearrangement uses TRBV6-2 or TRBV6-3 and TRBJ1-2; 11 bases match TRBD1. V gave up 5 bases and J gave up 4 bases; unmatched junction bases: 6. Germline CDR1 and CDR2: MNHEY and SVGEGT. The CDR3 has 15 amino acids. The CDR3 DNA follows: TGTGCCAGCAGTAGGACTGGACAGGGGGCCTATGGCTACACCTTC. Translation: CASSRTGQGAYGYTF.

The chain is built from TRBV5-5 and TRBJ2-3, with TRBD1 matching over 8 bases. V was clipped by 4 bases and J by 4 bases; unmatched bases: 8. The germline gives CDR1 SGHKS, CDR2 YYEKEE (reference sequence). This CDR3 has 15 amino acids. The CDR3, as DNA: TGTGCCAGCAGCCCCGGACAGGGAGCCCCAGATACGCAGTATTTT. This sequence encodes CASSPGQGAPDTQYF.

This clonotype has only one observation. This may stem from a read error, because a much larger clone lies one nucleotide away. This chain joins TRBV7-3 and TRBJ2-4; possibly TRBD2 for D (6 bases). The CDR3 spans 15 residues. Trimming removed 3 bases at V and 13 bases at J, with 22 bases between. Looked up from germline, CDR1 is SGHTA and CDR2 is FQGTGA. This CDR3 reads CASSFGLTLGEAQYF. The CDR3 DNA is TGTGCCAGCAGCTTCGGACTAACCCTGGGAGAGGCCCAGTACTTC.

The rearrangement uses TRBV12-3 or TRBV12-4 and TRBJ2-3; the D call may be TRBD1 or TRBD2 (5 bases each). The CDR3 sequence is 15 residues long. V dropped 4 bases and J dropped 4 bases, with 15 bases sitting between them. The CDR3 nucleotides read TGTGCCAGCAGTTCGCCCGGGACCATAGCAGATACGCAGTATTTT. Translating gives CASSSPGTIADTQYF.

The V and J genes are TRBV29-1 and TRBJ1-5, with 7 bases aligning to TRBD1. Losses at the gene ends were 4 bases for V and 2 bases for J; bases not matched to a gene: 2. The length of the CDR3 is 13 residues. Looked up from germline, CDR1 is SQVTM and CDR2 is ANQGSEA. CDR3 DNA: TGCAGCGTTGTAACAGGGGGCAATCAGCCCCAGCATTTT. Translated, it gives CSVVTGGNQPQHF.

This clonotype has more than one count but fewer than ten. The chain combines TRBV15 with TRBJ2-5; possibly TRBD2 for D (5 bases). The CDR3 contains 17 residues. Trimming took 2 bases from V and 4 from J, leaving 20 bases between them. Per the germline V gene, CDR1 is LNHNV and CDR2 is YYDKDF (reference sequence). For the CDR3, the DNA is TGTGCCACCAGCAGACCCCGGGGTGGGGTTGAAAGAGAGACCCAGTACTTC. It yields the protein CATSRPRGGVERETQYF. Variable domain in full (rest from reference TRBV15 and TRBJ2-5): DAMVIQNPRYQVTQFGKPVTLSCSQTLNHNVMYWYQQKSSQAPKLLFHYYDKDFNNEADTPDNFQSRRPNTSFCFLDIRSPGLGDTAMYLCATSRPRGGVERETQYFGPGTRLLVL.

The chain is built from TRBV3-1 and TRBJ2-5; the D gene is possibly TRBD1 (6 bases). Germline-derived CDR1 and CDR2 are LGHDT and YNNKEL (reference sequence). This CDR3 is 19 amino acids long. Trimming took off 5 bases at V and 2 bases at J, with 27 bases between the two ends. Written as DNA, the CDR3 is TGTGCCAGCAGCAACCACGGCTGGGGGCTCGTCGGGCGGCAAGAGACCCAGTACTTC. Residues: CASSNHGWGLVGRQETQYF.

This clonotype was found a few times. CDR3 sequence reads: CASSVAVFYCGELFF. In DNA, the CDR3 is TGTGCCAGCAGCGTAGCTGTCTTCTACTGCGGGGAGCTGTTTTTT. The V and J genes are TRBV9 and TRBJ2-2; D is unresolved. Between the trimmed V and J ends, which lost 0 bases and 7 bases, there was a span of 13 bases. There are 15 residues in the CDR3. CDR1 is SGDLS and CDR2 is YYNGEE in the germline V gene.

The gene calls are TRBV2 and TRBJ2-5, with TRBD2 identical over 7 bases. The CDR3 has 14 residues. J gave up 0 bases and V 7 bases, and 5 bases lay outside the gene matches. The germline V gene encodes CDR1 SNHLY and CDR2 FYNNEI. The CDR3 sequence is CASKSGIYQETQYF. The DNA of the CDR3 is TGTGCCAGCAAAAGCGGGATATACCAAGAGACCCAGTACTTC.

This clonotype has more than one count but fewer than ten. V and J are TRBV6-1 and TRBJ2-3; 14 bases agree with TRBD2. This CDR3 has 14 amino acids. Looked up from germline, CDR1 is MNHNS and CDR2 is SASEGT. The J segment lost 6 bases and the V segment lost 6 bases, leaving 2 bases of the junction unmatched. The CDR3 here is CASRWTSGRDTQYF. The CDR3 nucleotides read TGTGCCAGCAGGTGGACTAGCGGGAGGGATACGCAGTATTTT.

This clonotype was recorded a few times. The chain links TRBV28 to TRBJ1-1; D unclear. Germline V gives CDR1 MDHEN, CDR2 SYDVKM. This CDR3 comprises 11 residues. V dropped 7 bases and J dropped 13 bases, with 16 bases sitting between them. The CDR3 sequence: CASTGNSQGFF. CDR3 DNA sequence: TGTGCCAGCACGGGAAACAGCCAAGGTTTCTTT.

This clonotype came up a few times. The CDR3 DNA sequence: TGTGCCAGCAGACAGATGAATCAGCCCCAGCATTTT. It specifies CASRQMNQPQHF. The chain is built from TRBV12-3 or TRBV12-4 and TRBJ1-5; D gene ambiguous. The V gene lost 6 bases and the J gene lost 4 bases, with 7 bases spanning the gap. The CDR3 spans 12 residues.

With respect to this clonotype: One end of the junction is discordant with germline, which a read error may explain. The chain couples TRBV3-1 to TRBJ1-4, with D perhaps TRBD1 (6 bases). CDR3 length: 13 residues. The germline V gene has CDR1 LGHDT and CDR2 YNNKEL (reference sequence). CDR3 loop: CACSKGHSEKLFF. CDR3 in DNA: TGTGCCTGCAGCAAGGGACATTCTGAAAAACTGTTTTTT.

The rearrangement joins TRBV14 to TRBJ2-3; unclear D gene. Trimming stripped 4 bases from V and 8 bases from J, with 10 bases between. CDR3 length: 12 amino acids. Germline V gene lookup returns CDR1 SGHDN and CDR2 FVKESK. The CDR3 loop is CASSLGYRTQYF. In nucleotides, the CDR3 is TGTGCCAGCAGCCTAGGGTATCGTACGCAGTATTTT.

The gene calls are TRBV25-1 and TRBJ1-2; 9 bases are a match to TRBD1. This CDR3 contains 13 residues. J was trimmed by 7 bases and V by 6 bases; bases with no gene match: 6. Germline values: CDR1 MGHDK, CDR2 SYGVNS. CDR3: CASSGDRAGGYTF. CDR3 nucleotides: TGTGCCAGCAGCGGGGACAGGGCGGGTGGCTACACCTTC.

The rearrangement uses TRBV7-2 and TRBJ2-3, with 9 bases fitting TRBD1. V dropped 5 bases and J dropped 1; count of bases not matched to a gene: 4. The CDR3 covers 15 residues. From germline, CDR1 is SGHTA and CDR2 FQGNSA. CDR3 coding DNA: TGTGCCAGCAGCCGTCGGGACAGGGGCACAGATACGCAGTATTTT. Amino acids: CASSRRDRGTDTQYF.

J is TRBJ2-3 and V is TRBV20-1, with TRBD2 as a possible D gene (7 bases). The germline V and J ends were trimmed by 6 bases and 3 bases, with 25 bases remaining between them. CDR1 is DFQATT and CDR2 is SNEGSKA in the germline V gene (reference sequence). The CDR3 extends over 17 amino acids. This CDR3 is CSAARGELSGMTDTQYF. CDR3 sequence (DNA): TGCAGTGCCGCTAGGGGGGAATTAAGCGGGATGACAGATACGCAGTATTTT.

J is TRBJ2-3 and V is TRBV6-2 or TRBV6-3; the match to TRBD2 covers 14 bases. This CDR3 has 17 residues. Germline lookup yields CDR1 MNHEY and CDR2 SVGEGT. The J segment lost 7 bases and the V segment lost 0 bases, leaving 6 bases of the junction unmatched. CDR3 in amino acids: CASSYSGLAGGRNTQYF. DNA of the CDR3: TGTGCCAGCAGTTACTCTGGACTAGCGGGAGGAAGGAATACGCAGTATTTT.

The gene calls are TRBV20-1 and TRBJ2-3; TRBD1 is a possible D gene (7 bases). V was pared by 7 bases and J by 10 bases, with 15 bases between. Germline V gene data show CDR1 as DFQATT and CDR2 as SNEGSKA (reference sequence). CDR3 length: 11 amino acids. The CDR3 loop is CSVIQGGSQYF. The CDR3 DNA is TGCAGTGTTATCCAGGGGGGTTCGCAGTATTTT.

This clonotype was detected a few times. CDR3 nucleotide sequence: TGTGCCAGCAGTTATGAATCTGGGCAGGGCCTGACGAACACTGAAGCTTTCTTT. Its translation is CASSYESGQGLTNTEAFF. The genes are TRBV6-2 or TRBV6-3 and TRBJ1-1; D is perhaps TRBD1 (5 bases). Germline loops: CDR1 MNHEY, CDR2 SVGEGT. V shed 3 bases and J shed 1 base, with 21 bases lying between them. The length of the CDR3 is 18 residues.

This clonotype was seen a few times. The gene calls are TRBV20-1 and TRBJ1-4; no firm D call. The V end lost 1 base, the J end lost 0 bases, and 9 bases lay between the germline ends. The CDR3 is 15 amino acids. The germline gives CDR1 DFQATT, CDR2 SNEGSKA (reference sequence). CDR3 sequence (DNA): TGCAGTGCTAGAGCCCCGGAATCAACTAATGAAAAACTGTTTTTT. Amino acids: CSARAPESTNEKLFF.

The CDR3 nucleotides are TGTGCCAGCAGCCAGAGACAGGGGGCGTCCTATGGCTACACCTTC. Encoded protein: CASSQRQGASYGYTF. The V gene is TRBV7-2, the J gene TRBJ1-2, with 10 bases fitting TRBD1. Looked up from germline, CDR1 is SGHTA and CDR2 is FQGNSA. With V trimmed by 5 bases and J by 4 bases, 7 bases remained unmatched. The CDR3 sequence is 15 residues long. The full variable domain, in which reference TRBV7-2 and TRBJ1-2 provide the parts outside the CDR3, is GAGVSQSPSNKVTEKGKDVELRCDPISGHTALYWYRQSLGQGLEFLIYFQGNSAPDKSGLPSDRFSAERTGGSVSTLTIQRTQQEDSAVYLCASSQRQGASYGYTFGSGTRLTVV.

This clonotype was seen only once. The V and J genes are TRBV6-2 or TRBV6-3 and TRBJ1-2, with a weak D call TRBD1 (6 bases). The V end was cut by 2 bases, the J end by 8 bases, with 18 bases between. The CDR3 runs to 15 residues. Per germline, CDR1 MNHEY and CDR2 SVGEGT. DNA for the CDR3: TGTGCCAGCAGTTACCCAACGGGGGCCGCGGAAGGCTACACCTTC. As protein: CASSYPTGAAEGYTF.

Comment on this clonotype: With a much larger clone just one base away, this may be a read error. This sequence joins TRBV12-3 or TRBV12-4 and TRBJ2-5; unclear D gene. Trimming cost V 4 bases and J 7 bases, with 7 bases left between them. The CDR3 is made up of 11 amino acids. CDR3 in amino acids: CASSSMGTQYF. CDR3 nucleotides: TGTGCCAGCAGTTCTATGGGGACCCAGTACTTC.

The CDR3 region is CASGAREGAADTQYF. The CDR3 DNA is TGTGCCAGCGGCGCCAGAGAAGGGGCGGCCGATACGCAGTATTTT. V and J are TRBV12-3 or TRBV12-4 and TRBJ2-3, with D perhaps TRBD1 (5 bases). The CDR3 length is 15 residues. V was trimmed by 8 bases and J by 6 bases, leaving 21 bases between them.

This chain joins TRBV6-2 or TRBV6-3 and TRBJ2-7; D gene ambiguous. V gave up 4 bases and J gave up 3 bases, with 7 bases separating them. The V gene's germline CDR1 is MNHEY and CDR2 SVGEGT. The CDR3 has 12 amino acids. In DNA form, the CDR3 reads TGTGCCAGCAGTTCCCTAGACTACGAGCAGTACTTC. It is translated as CASSSLDYEQYF.

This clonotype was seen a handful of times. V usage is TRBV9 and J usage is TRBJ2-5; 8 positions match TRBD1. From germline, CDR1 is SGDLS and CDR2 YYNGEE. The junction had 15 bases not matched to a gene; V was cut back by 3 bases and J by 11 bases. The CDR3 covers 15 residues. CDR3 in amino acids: CASSGRTGSTFEQYF. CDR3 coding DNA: TGTGCCAGCAGCGGCCGGACAGGGAGTACGTTTGAGCAGTACTTC.

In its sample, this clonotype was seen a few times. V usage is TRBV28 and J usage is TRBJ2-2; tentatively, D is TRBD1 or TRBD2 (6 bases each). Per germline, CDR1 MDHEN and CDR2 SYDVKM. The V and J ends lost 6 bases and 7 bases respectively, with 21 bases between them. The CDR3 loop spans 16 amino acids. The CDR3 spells CASSSGRGLRGGELFF. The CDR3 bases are TGTGCCAGCAGCTCTGGCCGGGGGCTCCGGGGCGGGGAGCTGTTTTTT. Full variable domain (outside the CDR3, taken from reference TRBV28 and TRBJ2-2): DVKVTQSSRYLVKRTGEKVFLECVQDMDHENMFWYRQDPGLGLRLIYFSYDVKMKEKGDIPEGYSVSREKKERFSLILESASTNQTSMYLCASSSGRGLRGGELFFGEGSRLTVL.

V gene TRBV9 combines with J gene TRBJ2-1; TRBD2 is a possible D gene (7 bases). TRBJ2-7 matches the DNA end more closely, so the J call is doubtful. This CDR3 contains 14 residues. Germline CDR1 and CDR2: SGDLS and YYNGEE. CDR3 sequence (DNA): TGTGCCAGCAGCCCGCAGGGGAGGGCCGATGAGCAGTACTTC. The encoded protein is CASSPQGRADEQYF.

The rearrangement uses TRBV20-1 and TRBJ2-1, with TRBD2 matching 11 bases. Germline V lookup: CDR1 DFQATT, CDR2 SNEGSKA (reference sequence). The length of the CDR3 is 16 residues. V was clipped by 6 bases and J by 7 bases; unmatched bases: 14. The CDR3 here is CSAFPSGGPIRNEQFF. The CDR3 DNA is TGCAGTGCCTTCCCTAGCGGGGGGCCCATAAGAAATGAGCAGTTCTTC.

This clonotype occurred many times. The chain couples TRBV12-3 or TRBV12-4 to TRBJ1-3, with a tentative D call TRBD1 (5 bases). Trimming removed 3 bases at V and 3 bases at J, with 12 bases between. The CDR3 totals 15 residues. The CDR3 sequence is CASSFGRVYGNTIYF. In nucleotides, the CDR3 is TGTGCCAGCAGTTTCGGCAGGGTTTATGGAAACACCATATATTTT.